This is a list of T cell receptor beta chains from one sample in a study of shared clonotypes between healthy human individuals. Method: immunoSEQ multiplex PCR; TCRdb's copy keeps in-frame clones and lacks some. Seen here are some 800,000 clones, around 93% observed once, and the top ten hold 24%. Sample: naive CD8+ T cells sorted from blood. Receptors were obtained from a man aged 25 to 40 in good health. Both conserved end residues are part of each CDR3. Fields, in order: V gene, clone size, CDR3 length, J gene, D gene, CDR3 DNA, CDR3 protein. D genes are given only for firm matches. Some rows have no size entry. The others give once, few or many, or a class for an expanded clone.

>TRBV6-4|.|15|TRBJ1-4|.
TGTGCCAGCACCCCCTACAGCCACTGGGATGAAAAACTGTTTTTT
CASTPYSHWDEKLFF
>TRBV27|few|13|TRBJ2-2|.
TGTGCCAGCAGTTGGGGGGGCTGGGGGGAGCTGTTTTTT
CASSWGGWGELFF
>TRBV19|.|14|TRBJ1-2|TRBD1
TGTGCCAGTAGACAGGGGGCCCACAGGAATGGCTACACCTTC
CASRQGAHRNGYTF
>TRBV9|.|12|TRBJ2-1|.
TGTGCCAGCGGGACATCCTACAATGAGCAGTTCTTC
CASGTSYNEQFF
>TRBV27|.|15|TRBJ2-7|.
TGTGCCAGCAGTTTAAGCCCTGGCAGTCACTACGAGCAGTACTTC
CASSLSPGSHYEQYF
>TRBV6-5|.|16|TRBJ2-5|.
TGTGCCAGCAGTTACTCGAGGAGGGCCTTCCAAGAGACCCAGTACTTC
CASSYSRRAFQETQYF
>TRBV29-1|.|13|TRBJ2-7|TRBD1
TGCAGCGTTGAGGGGACAGCCAACTACGAGCAGTACTTC
CSVEGTANYEQYF
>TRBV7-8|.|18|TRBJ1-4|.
TGTGCCAGCAGCTTAGTGTTTCGGCCTGGAACGGCGAATGAAAAACTGTTTTTT
CASSLVFRPGTANEKLFF
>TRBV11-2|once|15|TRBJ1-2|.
TGTGCCAGCAGCCCACATGGACTCGGGGTCTATGGCTACACCTTC
CASSPHGLGVYGYTF
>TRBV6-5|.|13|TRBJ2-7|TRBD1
TGTGCCAGCAGTTACGGACAGGATGGGGAGCAGTACTTC
CASSYGQDGEQYF
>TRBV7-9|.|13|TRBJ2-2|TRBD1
TGTGCCAGCCTGCGACAGGGGGGCGGGGAGCTGTTTTTT
CASLRQGGGELFF
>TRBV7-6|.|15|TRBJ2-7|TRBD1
TGTGCCAGCAGCTTAGGCTCACAGGGGCTCCCCGAGCAGTACTTC
CASSLGSQGLPEQYF
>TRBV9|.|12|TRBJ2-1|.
TGTGCCAGCAGCGCGTTAAACAATGAGCAGTTCTTC
CASSALNNEQFF
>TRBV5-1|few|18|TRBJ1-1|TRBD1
TGCGCCAGCAGCACGTGGACAGGCGTCGGAGTATCCAACACTGAAGCTTTCTTT
CASSTWTGVGVSNTEAFF
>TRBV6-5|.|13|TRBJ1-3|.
TGTGCCAGCAGTCTTAGCTCTGGAAACACCATATATTTT
CASSLSSGNTIYF
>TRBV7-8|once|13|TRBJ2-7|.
TGTGCCAGCAGCTTTCGTAGCCATTACGAGCAGTACTTC
CASSFRSHYEQYF
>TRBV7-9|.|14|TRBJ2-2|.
TGTGCCAGCAGGACGGAACGAGACACCGGGGAGCTGTTTTTT
CASRTERDTGELFF
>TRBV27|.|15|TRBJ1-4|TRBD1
TGTGCCAGCAGTCCCGTTCGGACAGGTTATGAAAAACTGTTTTTT
CASSPVRTGYEKLFF
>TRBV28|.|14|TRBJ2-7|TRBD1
TGTGCCAGCAGGCTGGCACAGGGGGCCTACGAGCAGTACTTC
CASRLAQGAYEQYF
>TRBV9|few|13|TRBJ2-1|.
TGTGCCAGCAGCGGGGGCTCCTACAATGAGCAGTTCTTC
CASSGGSYNEQFF
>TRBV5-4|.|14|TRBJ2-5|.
TGTGCCAGCAGCTTCAGGACAGCAGAAGAGACCCAGTACTTC
CASSFRTAEETQYF
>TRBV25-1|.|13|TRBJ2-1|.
TGTGCCAGCAGTGAATCGTATCGGGATGAGCAGTTCTTC
CASSESYRDEQFF
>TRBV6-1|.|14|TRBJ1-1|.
TGTGCCAGCAGTGAAGAGATCATGAACACTGAAGCTTTCTTT
CASSEEIMNTEAFF
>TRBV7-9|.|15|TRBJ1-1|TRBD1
TGTGCCAGCAGCTTAACCGGACAGGGATACACTGAAGCTTTCTTT
CASSLTGQGYTEAFF
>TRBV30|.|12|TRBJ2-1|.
TGTGCCTGGAGTTCCCTTAGGGCAGAGCAGTTCTTC
CAWSSLRAEQFF
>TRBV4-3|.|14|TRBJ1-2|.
TGCGCCAGCAGCCAAGTCCTATCTAGTTATGGCTACACCTTC
CASSQVLSSYGYTF
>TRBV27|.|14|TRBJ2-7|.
TGTGCCAGCAGTTTTCAGGGGCCATCCTACGAGCAGTACTTC
CASSFQGPSYEQYF
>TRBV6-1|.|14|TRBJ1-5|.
TGTGCCAGCAGTGAATTCAATCGGAGACAGCCCCAGCATTTT
CASSEFNRRQPQHF
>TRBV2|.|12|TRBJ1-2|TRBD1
TGTGCCAGAGAGGGACAGGGGCCCCGCTACACCTTC
CAREGQGPRYTF
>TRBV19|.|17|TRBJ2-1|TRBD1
TGTGCCAGTAGTAAATACTCAAGGACAGGGGGTCCGAATGAGCAGTTCTTC
CASSKYSRTGGPNEQFF
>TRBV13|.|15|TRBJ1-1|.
TGTGCCAGCAGCGGTTCGGGCCAGATGAACACTGAAGCTTTCTTT
CASSGSGQMNTEAFF
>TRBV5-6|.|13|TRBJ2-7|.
TGTGCCAGCGGGGGTCTGAGCTCCTACGAGCAGTACTTC
CASGGLSSYEQYF
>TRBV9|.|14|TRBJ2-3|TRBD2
TGTGCCAGCAGCGTACGCGGGAGCGCAGATACGCAGTATTTT
CASSVRGSADTQYF
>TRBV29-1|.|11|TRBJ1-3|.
TGCAGCGTAGACAGGGGAAACACCATATATTTT
CSVDRGNTIYF
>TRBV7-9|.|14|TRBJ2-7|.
TGTGCCAGCAGCACCGGAGTGGGCGCCTACGAGCAGTACTTC
CASSTGVGAYEQYF
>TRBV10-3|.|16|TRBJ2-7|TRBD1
TGTGCCATCAGTGAGCCTCCGGGACAGGGGATCTACGAGCAGTACTTC
CAISEPPGQGIYEQYF
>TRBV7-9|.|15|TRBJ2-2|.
TGTGCCAGCAGCTTAGCAGAGACAGGACCCGGGGAGCTGTTTTTT
CASSLAETGPGELFF
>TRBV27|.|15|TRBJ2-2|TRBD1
TGTGCCACCAACACCCAAACAGGGGGGCCCGGGGAGCTGTTTTTT
CATNTQTGGPGELFF
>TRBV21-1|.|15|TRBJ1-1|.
TGTGCCAGCAGCTCCGGGCGGGGGATAAGAACTGAAGCTTTCTTT
CASSSGRGIRTEAFF
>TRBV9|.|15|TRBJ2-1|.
TGTGCCAGCAGCGCGGGCGGGAACTCCTACAATGAGCAGTTCTTC
CASSAGGNSYNEQFF
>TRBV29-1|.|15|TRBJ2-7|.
TGCAGCGTTGAGGGGGGCATGACGGACTCCTACGAGCAGTACTTC
CSVEGGMTDSYEQYF
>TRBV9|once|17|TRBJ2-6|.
TGTGCCAGCAGCGTAGTAGGGGGGCCCCTCCGGGCCAACGTCCTGACTTTC
CASSVVGGPLRANVLTF
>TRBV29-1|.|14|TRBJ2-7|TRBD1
TGCAGCGCCCAGGAGACAGGGGGCACATACGAGCAGTACTTC
CSAQETGGTYEQYF
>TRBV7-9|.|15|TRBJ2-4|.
TGTGCCAGCAGCTTAGTGGTCAGGGGAAAAAACATTCAGTACTTC
CASSLVVRGKNIQYF
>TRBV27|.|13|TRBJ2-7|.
TGTGCCAGCAGTTTTGGAAGGCGGTACGAGCAGTACTTC
CASSFGRRYEQYF
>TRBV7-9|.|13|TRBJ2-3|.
TGTGCCAGCAAGACTAGTGGATCAGATACGCAGTATTTT
CASKTSGSDTQYF
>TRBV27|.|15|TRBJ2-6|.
TGTGCCAGCACTGAGGGGCCTTCTGGGGCCAACGTCCTGACTTTC
CASTEGPSGANVLTF
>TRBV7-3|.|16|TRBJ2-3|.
TGTGCCAGCAGCCCCCACAGGGCTCGATCCACAGATACGCAGTATTTT
CASSPHRARSTDTQYF
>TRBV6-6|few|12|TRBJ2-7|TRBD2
TGTGCCAGCCGGGACTATGGCTACGAGCAGTACTTC
CASRDYGYEQYF
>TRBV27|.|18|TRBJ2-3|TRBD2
TGTGCCAGCAGTCCATACCCCGGGACTAAAAGCCCCACAGATACGCAGTATTTT
CASSPYPGTKSPTDTQYF
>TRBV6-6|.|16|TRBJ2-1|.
TGTGCCAGCAGTTACTCGATGGGGGAGTTTAACAATGAGCAGTTCTTC
CASSYSMGEFNNEQFF
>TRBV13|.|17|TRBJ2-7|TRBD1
TGTGCCAGCAGCCCGCAAACTCAGGGGGAAGTCCTTCACGAGCAGTACTTC
CASSPQTQGEVLHEQYF
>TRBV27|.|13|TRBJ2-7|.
TGTGCCAGCAGGCCCTCGGGGCCCACCGAGCAGTACTTC
CASRPSGPTEQYF